Presented here are 14 T cell receptor beta chains from one specimen sequenced in a study of blood T cell repertoires in COVID-19. This table comes from immunoSEQ multiplex PCR, and its TCRdb copy is limited to in-frame clones, with some not included. Of approximately 170,000 clones listed, more than 85% are singletons. Sequenced: peripheral blood. All receptors come from a woman aged 60-75 years with COVID-19, enrolled during active disease.

The rearrangement joins TRBV27 to TRBJ2-1; 9 bases align to TRBD1. CDR3 length equals 19 residues. The J segment lost 3 bases and the V segment lost 4 bases, leaving 16 bases of the junction unmatched. Germline V gives CDR1 MNHEY, CDR2 SMNVEV (reference sequence). The CDR3 nucleotides read TGTGCCAGCAGTTCCGCCGGGACAGGGTATTTGGGAGACTACAATGAGCAGTTCTTC. The encoded protein is CASSSAGTGYLGDYNEQFF.

The rearrangement joins TRBV6-4 to TRBJ2-1; 7 nucleotides line up with TRBD2. V was clipped by 3 bases and J by 3 bases; unmatched bases: 5. CDR3 size: 15 residues. Germline values: CDR1 MRHNA, CDR2 SNTAGT. CDR3: CASSEGAGDYNEQFF. The CDR3 DNA sequence: TGTGCCAGCAGTGAAGGGGCGGGGGACTACAATGAGCAGTTCTTC.

This chain uses TRBV19 with TRBJ1-5; D is ambiguous. The CDR3 spans 13 residues. Germline values: CDR1 LNHDA, CDR2 SQIVND (reference sequence). With 3 bases removed from V and 9 bases from J, the gap between germline ends came to 12 bases. CDR3: CASSIREVGPQHF. The CDR3 DNA sequence: TGTGCCAGTAGTATTCGGGAAGTGGGGCCCCAGCATTTT. The whole variable domain, remainder taken from reference TRBV19 and TRBJ1-5, is DGGITQSPKYLFRKEGQNVTLSCEQNLNHDAMYWYRQDPGQGLRLIYYSQIVNDFQKGDIAEGYSVSREKKESFPLTVTSAQKNPTAFYLCASSIREVGPQHFGDGTRLSIL.

The chain carries TRBV7-9 and TRBJ1-5; 10 bases are a match to TRBD1. The CDR3 has 16 amino acids. Germline assignment: CDR1 SEHNR and CDR2 FQNEAQ (reference sequence). J gave up 7 bases and V 5 bases, and 11 bases lay outside the gene matches. As DNA, the CDR3 is TGTGCCAGCAGCCCAGAGACAGGGGGCCTTGGGCAGCCCCAGCATTTT. It codes for CASSPETGGLGQPQHF.

This chain connects TRBV5-6 to TRBJ1-5, with TRBD1 matching 7 bases. V shed 4 bases, J shed 3 bases, and the junction held 4 bases outside the gene matches. Germline V lookup: CDR1 SGHDT, CDR2 YYEEEE. This CDR3 contains 14 residues. CDR3 amino acids: CASSVGQHNQPQHF. Here the CDR3 DNA reads TGTGCCAGCAGCGTGGGACAGCACAATCAGCCCCAGCATTTT.

CDR3 nucleotides: TGTGCCGACAACCCCCGATCATATTTT. It codes for CADNPRSYF. V is TRBV7-9 and J is TRBJ1-3; D not certain. In germline, CDR1 is SEHNR, CDR2 FQNEAQ (reference sequence). With 11 bases removed from V and 15 bases from J, the gap between germline ends came to 14 bases. This CDR3 contains 9 residues. The whole variable domain, filled in from reference TRBV7-9 and TRBJ1-3, reads DTGVSQNPRHKITKRGQNVTFRCDPISEHNRLYWYRQTLGQGPEFLTYFQNEAQLEKSRLLSDRFSAERPKGSFSTLEIQRTEQGDSAMYLCADNPRSYFGEGSWLTVV.

V gene TRBV12-2 combines with J gene TRBJ1-2; whether TRBD1, the table's D call, matches the DNA was not checked. TRBV12-2 is described as a pseudogene. The CDR3 has 17 amino acids. CDR3 amino acids: CASRQTPSGIFCSGYTF. CDR3 in DNA: TGTGCAAGTCGACAAACTCCCTCAGGAATATTTTGCTCTGGCTACACCTTC.

This chain joins TRBV28 and TRBJ2-2, with 9 bases that match TRBD2. CDR1 is MDHEN and CDR2 is SYDVKM in the germline V gene. Trimming cost V 6 bases and J 2 bases; bases outside gene matches: 13. The CDR3 extends over 18 amino acids. CDR3 residues: CASRGASGTGLNTGELFF. The DNA of the CDR3 is TGTGCCAGCAGGGGGGCTAGCGGGACCGGACTTAACACCGGGGAGCTGTTTTTT. Drawing the rest from reference TRBV28 and TRBJ2-2, the complete variable domain is DVKVTQSSRYLVKRTGEKVFLECVQDMDHENMFWYRQDPGLGLRLIYFSYDVKMKEKGDIPEGYSVSREKKERFSLILESASTNQTSMYLCASRGASGTGLNTGELFFGEGSRLTVL.

The chain is built from TRBV29-1 and TRBJ2-5, with TRBD2 matching 8 bases. Germline-derived CDR1 and CDR2 are SQVTM and ANQGSEA. The CDR3 runs 14 residues. The J segment lost 5 bases and the V segment lost 5 bases, leaving 10 bases of the junction unmatched. The CDR3 nucleotides are TGCAGCGTTCGCTCGGGGGGGCCGGGGGAGACCCAGTACTTC. It translates to CSVRSGGPGETQYF.

This chain links TRBV6-5 with TRBJ2-2; D is undetermined. Germline V gene lookup returns CDR1 MNHEY and CDR2 SVGAGI. The CDR3 is made up of 14 amino acids. Trimming stripped 5 bases from V and 4 bases from J, with 11 bases between. This CDR3 is CASSLIVSTGELFF. The CDR3 DNA follows: TGTGCCAGCAGTCTAATCGTTAGCACCGGGGAGCTGTTTTTT.

With respect to this clone: The junction does not match germline at one end; this may be a read error. CDR3 sequence reads: CASSQDLTDRGRLLF. CDR3 DNA: TGTGCCAGCAGCCAAGATCTGACCGACAGGGGTAGGCTGCTCTTC. The chain has TRBV14 and TRBJ2-1; 8 bases line up with TRBD1. Germline values: CDR1 SGHDN, CDR2 FVKESK. This CDR3 is 15 amino acids long. The full variable domain, with the rest looked up from reference TRBV14 and TRBJ2-1, is EAGVTQFPSHSVIEKGQTVTLRCDPISGHDNLYWYRRVMGKEIKFLLHFVKESKQDESGMPNNRFLAERTGGTYSTLKVQPAELEDSGVYFCASSQDLTDRGRLLFGPGTRLTVL.

The CDR3 DNA reads as TGTGCCAGCAGTTACGATGGGACAGGGCAGGGAAACACCATATATTTT. This gives the protein CASSYDGTGQGNTIYF. The genes are TRBV6-5 and TRBJ1-3; 9 positions agree with TRBD1. CDR1 and CDR2 from the germline V gene are MNHEY and SVGAGI. This CDR3 contains 16 residues. V shed 2 bases and J 4 bases; nucleotides not matched to a gene: 6.

The chain joins TRBV9 to TRBJ2-3, with D possibly matching TRBD1 (6 bases). The V gene lost 1 base and the J gene lost 4 bases, with 16 bases spanning the gap. CDR1 is SGDLS, CDR2 YYNGEE, per germline. The CDR3 contains 16 residues. In nucleotides, the CDR3 is TGTGCCAGCAGCGTATCGGGCAGGGGATACTCAGATACGCAGTATTTT. Residues: CASSVSGRGYSDTQYF.

The V and J genes are TRBV7-9 and TRBJ2-7; D is unclear. V dropped 1 base and J dropped 0 bases, with 16 bases sitting between them. CDR3 length: 17 amino acids. The germline CDR1 and CDR2 sequences are SEHNR and FQNEAQ (reference sequence). For the CDR3, the DNA is TGTGCCAGCAGCTTAGTGTTCCAGGCCCGCTTCTCCTACGAGCAGTACTTC. It translates to CASSLVFQARFSYEQYF.